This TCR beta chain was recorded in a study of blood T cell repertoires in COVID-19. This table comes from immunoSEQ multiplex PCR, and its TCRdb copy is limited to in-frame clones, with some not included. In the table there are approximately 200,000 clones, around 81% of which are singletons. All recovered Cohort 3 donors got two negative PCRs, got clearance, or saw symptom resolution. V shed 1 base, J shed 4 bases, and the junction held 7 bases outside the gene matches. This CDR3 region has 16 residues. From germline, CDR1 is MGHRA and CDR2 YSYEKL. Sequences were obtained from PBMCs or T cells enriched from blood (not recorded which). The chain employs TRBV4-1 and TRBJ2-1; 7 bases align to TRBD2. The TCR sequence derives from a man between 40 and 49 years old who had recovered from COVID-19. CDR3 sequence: CASSQVPLAEYNEQFF. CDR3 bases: TGCGCCAGCAGCCAAGTACCCCTAGCGGAGTACAATGAGCAGTTCTTC.